This T cell receptor beta chain appears in the sequencing data of a study of identical twins. Template switching, a step in the protocol, added a universal primer site, and cDNA carried unique molecular identifiers. From the 5' RACE reads, TCRdb called clonotypes with MiXCR, one entry per CDR3 protein. The table shows a few hundred thousand distinct CDR3 sequences, with more than 9% occurring only once. Concerning this clonotype itself: Its antigen is still unknown.

V dropped 5 bases and J dropped 5; count of bases not matched to a gene: 8. The CDR3 consists of 15 residues. Germline V CDR1 and CDR2: SEHNR, FQNEAQ (reference sequence). Study results and limitations: Among beta out-of-frame sequences, excess sharing between twins appeared weaker. The same donors were not followed; conclusions instead depended on cross-sectional statistical analysis.

A further study also used this sample, focusing on yellow fever vaccine responses in identical twins. That paper notes: Twins reportedly appeared to share part of their vaccine T cell response while keeping part individual.

This chain links TRBV7-9 with TRBJ2-1; 8 nucleotides align to TRBD2. This sequence originates from a woman under 30 in good health. The source material was CD8+ T cells sorted from blood. CDR3 in DNA: TGTGCCAGCAGCCTCACTAGCGGTGAAGACAATGAGCAGTTCTTC. It is translated as CASSLTSGEDNEQFF.